This passage covers 24 T cell receptor beta chains from one sample sequenced in a study of blood T cells in healthy people across ages. A sample-barcoded 5' primer and a J-beta primer mix were used in a second PCR of about 6 to 11 cycles. MiXCR, run by TCRdb on the 5' RACE reads, gives a single entry per CDR3 protein. This sample carries over a million distinct CDR3 sequences, approximately 59% of them seen once, and the ten largest clones take over 5%. The sample comprised blood. Every receptor here comes from a man aged 18 to 35 in good health.

The chain joins TRBV6-5 to TRBJ1-4; 10 bases match TRBD1. J gave up 8 bases and V 6 bases, and 9 bases lay outside the gene matches. Per germline, CDR1 MNHEY and CDR2 SVGAGI. This CDR3 spans 15 amino acids. This CDR3 reads CASRYQGQGREKLFF. CDR3 DNA sequence: TGTGCCAGCAGGTACCAGGGACAGGGGAGAGAAAAACTGTTTTTT.

V gene TRBV4-1 combines with J gene TRBJ2-5; TRBD1 matches 7 bases. Germline V CDR1 and CDR2: MGHRA, YSYEKL. The ends lost 4 bases at V and 1 base at J; junction bases unmatched: 9. The CDR3 runs 16 residues. Here the CDR3 reads CASSPIGQVIQETQYF. The CDR3 DNA follows: TGCGCCAGCAGCCCGATCGGACAGGTGATCCAAGAGACCCAGTACTTC.

This chain connects TRBV24-1 to TRBJ1-2; D unresolved. The CDR3 is 13 amino acids. The V gene lost 7 bases and the J gene lost 3 bases, with 11 bases spanning the gap. CDR1 and CDR2 (germline): KGHDR, SFDVKD. The CDR3 DNA reads as TGTGCCACCAGGGGCGGCGCGGACTATGGCTACACCTTC. Amino acid sequence: CATRGGADYGYTF.

Only a few counts were recorded for this clonotype. V is TRBV29-1 and J is TRBJ2-1; no definite D call. The CDR3 runs to 10 residues. Germline CDR1 and CDR2: SQVTM and ANQGSEA. V gave up 5 bases and J gave up 15 bases, with 14 bases separating them. In DNA form, the CDR3 reads TGCAGCGTTAGTCCCCCATCGGGGTTCTTC. It is translated as CSVSPPSGFF.

V and J are TRBV28 and TRBJ2-7, with D unresolved. The CDR3 covers 14 residues. Trimming removed 3 bases from V and 4 bases from J, with 13 bases in between. Germline V gene lookup returns CDR1 MDHEN and CDR2 SYDVKM. The CDR3 sequence is CASSFEGTIYEQYF. Written as DNA, the CDR3 is TGTGCCAGCAGTTTTGAAGGAACCATTTACGAGCAGTACTTC.

The chain combines TRBV28 with TRBJ2-2; no reliable D call. This CDR3 comprises 15 residues. The V gene's germline CDR1 is MDHEN and CDR2 SYDVKM. The V end lost 6 bases, the J end lost 7 bases, and 18 bases lay between the germline ends. The CDR3 nucleotides are TGTGCCAGCAGGAAGGACGGTGCTGAGGACGGGGAGCTGTTTTTT. Amino acid sequence: CASRKDGAEDGELFF.

This clonotype was seen more than once but under ten times. The gene calls are TRBV4-2 and TRBJ2-3; no clear D. Trimming cost V 1 base and J 3 bases, with 11 bases left between them. The germline V gene has CDR1 LGHNA and CDR2 YNFKEQ. This CDR3 comprises 15 residues. The CDR3 sequence: CASSQVPSSTDTQYF. CDR3 coding DNA: TGTGCCAGCAGCCAAGTTCCCAGTTCGACAGATACGCAGTATTTT.

This sequence joins TRBV28 and TRBJ2-6; no reliable D call. Germline lookup yields CDR1 MDHEN and CDR2 SYDVKM. V gave up 7 bases and J gave up 4 bases, with 35 bases separating them. The CDR3 sequence is 22 residues long. This chain's CDR3 is CASTQDMRWMAPTTEGANVLTF. The CDR3 region has the DNA TGTGCCAGCACCCAAGATATGAGGTGGATGGCTCCTACTACGGAAGGGGCCAACGTCCTGACTTTC.

This chain uses TRBV5-5 with TRBJ1-5; D is unclear. Germline loops: CDR1 SGHKS, CDR2 YYEKEE (reference sequence). The germline V and J ends were trimmed by 0 bases and 3 bases, with 10 bases remaining between them. The CDR3 totals 15 residues. The CDR3: CASSLALGPNQPQHF. The CDR3 bases are TGTGCCAGCAGCTTGGCCCTAGGACCCAATCAGCCCCAGCATTTT.

The chain joins TRBV19 to TRBJ1-1, with no clear D. The CDR3 spans 13 residues. V was shortened by 7 bases and J by 4 bases, with 13 bases between the two germline ends. Germline CDR1 reads LNHDA; CDR2 reads SQIVND (reference sequence). The CDR3 bases are TGTGCCAGTAAAACTCAGACCCTCACTGAAGCTTTCTTT. Residues: CASKTQTLTEAFF.

This chain links TRBV24-1 with TRBJ2-1, with a tentative D call TRBD2 (5 bases). CDR3 length: 11 residues. V was shortened by 6 bases and J by 8 bases, with 7 bases between the two germline ends. Germline CDR1 is KGHDR and CDR2 is SFDVKD. CDR3 sequence: CATSRGYEQFF. In nucleotides, the CDR3 is TGTGCCACCAGTCGAGGGTATGAGCAGTTCTTC.

This chain links TRBV7-6 with TRBJ2-5; D remains ambiguous. Germline V gene data show CDR1 as SGHVS and CDR2 as FNYEAQ. Deletions cut 1 base from V and 4 bases from J, with 13 bases between. This CDR3 has 15 residues. The CDR3 DNA reads as TGTGCCAGCAGCTTAGTTGTGGGATTCGGAGAGACCCAGTACTTC. Its protein product is CASSLVVGFGETQYF.

The chain recombines TRBV4-1 with TRBJ2-7, with TRBD1 matching over 8 bases. V trimming: 1 base; J trimming: 3 bases; junction bases outside the gene matches: 5. The CDR3 covers 15 residues. Germline loops: CDR1 MGHRA, CDR2 YSYEKL. The CDR3 is CASSQGQGQGYEQYF. The CDR3 DNA reads TGCGCCAGCAGCCAAGGGCAAGGACAGGGCTACGAGCAGTACTTC.

The chain employs TRBV10-3 and TRBJ2-7; 10 bases fit TRBD2. V lost 3 bases, J lost 3 bases, and 8 bases stayed unmatched. Germline-derived CDR1 and CDR2 are ENHRY and SYGVKD. This CDR3 is built from 16 residues. The chain's CDR3 is CAISEPAGGENYEQYF. CDR3 sequence (DNA): TGTGCCATCAGTGAACCAGCGGGAGGGGAAAACTACGAGCAGTACTTC.

The genes are TRBV5-1 and TRBJ2-1, with a weak D call TRBD2 (6 bases). The germline V gene encodes CDR1 SGHRS and CDR2 YFSETQ. Trimming cost V 1 base and J 4 bases, with 12 bases left between them. The CDR3 totals 15 residues. CDR3 residues: CASSLFSGGYNEQFF. As DNA, the CDR3 is TGCGCCAGCAGCTTGTTTAGCGGAGGGTACAATGAGCAGTTCTTC.

The chain combines TRBV15 with TRBJ2-7; TRBD2 matches 8 bases. Germline CDR1 reads LNHNV; CDR2 reads YYDKDF (reference sequence). The J segment lost 2 bases and the V segment lost 6 bases, leaving 9 bases of the junction unmatched. This CDR3 has 15 residues. CDR3 region: CATSKYAGGTYEQYF. CDR3 nucleotides: TGTGCCACCAGTAAATATGCGGGAGGCACCTACGAGCAGTACTTC.

V and J are TRBV25-1 and TRBJ1-6; 12 positions match TRBD1. Per the germline V gene, CDR1 is MGHDK and CDR2 is SYGVNS. The CDR3 totals 16 residues. V lost 5 bases to trimming and J lost 7 bases; unmatched junction nucleotides: 6. CDR3 region: CASSRSGTGGNSPLHF. CDR3 coding DNA: TGTGCCAGCAGTCGTAGTGGGACAGGGGGCAATTCACCCCTCCACTTT.

The V call is TRBV29-1, the J call TRBJ2-5, with 10 bases identical to TRBD2. V was clipped by 7 bases and J by 2 bases; unmatched bases: 4. The germline CDR1 and CDR2 sequences are SQVTM and ANQGSEA. The CDR3 has 13 residues. The CDR3 nucleotides are TGCAGCGCCAGCGGGAGGGCTCAAGAGACCCAGTACTTC. Its translation is CSASGRAQETQYF.

The chain recombines TRBV12-3 or TRBV12-4 with TRBJ1-2, with 8 bases aligning to TRBD1. V shed 5 bases, J shed 7 bases, and the junction held 9 bases outside the gene matches. This CDR3 is 14 amino acids long. DNA for the CDR3: TGTGCCAGCAGTGCAGCGACAGGGGTGACTGGCTACACCTTC. Its protein is CASSAATGVTGYTF.

The chain is built from TRBV14 and TRBJ2-2, with D tentatively TRBD1 (5 bases). The ends were cut back, 4 bases at V and 1 base at J, with 19 bases in the middle. The CDR3 contains 18 residues. From germline, CDR1 is SGHDN and CDR2 FVKESK. CDR3 nucleotides: TGTGCCAGCAGCCCGCGGCTTTTGGACACAGGGAACACCGGGGAGCTGTTTTTT. Its protein product is CASSPRLLDTGNTGELFF.

This clonotype was seen a single time. The chain joins TRBV7-6 to TRBJ2-1, with TRBD2 as a possible D gene (6 bases). The length of the CDR3 is 15 residues. Germline assignment: CDR1 SGHVS and CDR2 FNYEAQ. V was cut by 9 bases and J by 6 bases, with 21 bases left in between. The CDR3 region is CASGVVVGGSNEQFF. In DNA, the CDR3 is TGTGCCAGTGGAGTAGTAGTGGGAGGCTCCAATGAGCAGTTCTTC.

In this sample, this clonotype turned up once. J is TRBJ2-7 and V is TRBV2; 8 bases map to TRBD1. Germline V CDR1 and CDR2: SNHLY, FYNNEI. The CDR3 is made up of 14 amino acids. V was clipped by 6 bases and J by 7 bases; unmatched bases: 11. The CDR3 DNA reads as TGTGCCAGCAGCCGACAGGGGCGATGGGGGGAGCAGTACTTC. This gives the protein CASSRQGRWGEQYF.

This clonotype occurred a few times. The chain uses TRBV6-5 and TRBJ1-5; 7 bases agree with TRBD1. Trimming removed 5 bases from V and 4 bases from J; junction bases left unmatched: 5. The CDR3 loop spans 14 amino acids. Germline loops: CDR1 MNHEY, CDR2 SVGAGI. CDR3 sequence reads: CASSKTGLNQPQHF. For the CDR3, the DNA is TGTGCCAGCAGTAAGACAGGGTTAAATCAGCCCCAGCATTTT.

This clonotype came up a few times. The V and J genes are TRBV10-3 and TRBJ2-3; a possible D gene is TRBD2 (7 bases). V shed 4 bases and J shed 3 bases, with 14 bases lying between them. CDR1 ENHRY and CDR2 SYGVKD come from the germline V gene. CDR3 length: 15 residues. CDR3 amino acids: CAISGNREGTDTQYF. The CDR3 nucleotides read TGTGCCATCAGTGGCAACAGGGAGGGGACAGATACGCAGTATTTT.